This T cell receptor (beta chain) stems from a study of prognosis after radiotherapy for stage I lung cancer. Study-wide background: While 15 patients showed no significant progression after radiotherapy, a few developed distant metastases at a median of around seven months. Study results and limitations: Patients with metastases reportedly showed TRBV and TRBJ gene usage that differed from patients without metastases.

Prior chemotherapy, radiotherapy and other malignancies were absent; CT and PET/CT showed node-negative disease. Blood was drawn (around 5.8 milliliters of peripheral blood) at each of two time points. Template was genomic DNA; TCR beta CDR3 amplified in two multiplex PCR rounds. First-round PCR employed TRBV- and TRBJ-specific primers for each gene. TCRdb ran MiXCR on the multiplex PCR reads and lists one entry per CDR3 protein. Among about 22,000 distinct CDR3 sequences, roughly 45% were seen once, and the ten largest hold 30% to 40%. This CDR3 region has 16 residues. The germline CDR1 and CDR2 sequences are SGHTA and FQGNSA. Trimming pared 5 bases from V and 1 base from J, leaving 15 bases between. This clonotype occurred a few times. Its antigen is as yet unknown.

This receptor was obtained from a donor aged 50 or older with non-small cell lung cancer. The sample here was PBMCs, taken before or after stereotactic body radiation therapy (not recorded which). The V gene is TRBV7-2, the J gene TRBJ1-5; D call uncertain. Written as DNA, the CDR3 is TGTGCCAGCAGCCCCAACGGGTGTGGAAGCAATCAGCCCCAGCATTTT. The encoded protein is CASSPNGCGSNQPQHF.